This T cell receptor beta chain was obtained from a study of T cells in Graves' hyperthyroidism and ophthalmopathy. This clonotype has only a few counts. Its antigen is not known. TCR beta CDR3 regions were amplified from RNA. HTBI primers were used for first-round RT-PCR of the TCR CDR3. Each CDR3 protein gets one entry after TCRdb re-called the multiplex PCR reads with MiXCR. This table holds approximately 360,000 distinct CDR3 sequences, 15% to 19% found once. CDR1 is DFQATT, CDR2 SNEGSKA, per germline (reference sequence). The CDR3 loop spans 13 amino acids. The V and J ends lost 5 bases and 0 bases respectively, with 8 bases between them. Whole-study results and caveats: Blood held most thyroid clonotypes expanded above 0.001 frequency.

In patients aged 18 to 65, hyperthyroidism was newly diagnosed, with duration under 2 months. Ahead of any ophthalmopathy symptoms, the blood sample was obtained at the first diagnosis of hyperthyroidism. V and J are TRBV20-1 and TRBJ1-5; no definite D call. Sequenced input: blood. The TCR was taken from a woman younger than 35 with Graves' hyperthyroidism that later progressed to Graves' ophthalmopathy. The chain's CDR3 is CSAQSTSNQPQHF. In nucleotides, the CDR3 is TGCAGTGCTCAATCAACTAGCAATCAGCCCCAGCATTTT.